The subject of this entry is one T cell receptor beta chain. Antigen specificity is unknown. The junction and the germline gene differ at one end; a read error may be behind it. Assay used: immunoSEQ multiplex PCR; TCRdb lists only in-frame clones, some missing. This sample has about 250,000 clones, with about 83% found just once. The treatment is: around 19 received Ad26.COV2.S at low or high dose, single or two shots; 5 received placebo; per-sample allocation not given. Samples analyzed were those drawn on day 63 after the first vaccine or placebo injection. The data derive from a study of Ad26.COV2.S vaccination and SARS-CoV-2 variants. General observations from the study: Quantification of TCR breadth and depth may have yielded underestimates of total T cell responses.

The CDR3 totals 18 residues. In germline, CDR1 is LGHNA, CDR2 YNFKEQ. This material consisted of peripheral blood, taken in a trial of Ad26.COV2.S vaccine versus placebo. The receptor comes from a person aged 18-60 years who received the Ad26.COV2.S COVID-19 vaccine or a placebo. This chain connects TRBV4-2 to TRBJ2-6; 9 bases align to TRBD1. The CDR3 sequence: CASSQEGQGVPGANVLTF. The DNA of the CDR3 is TGTGCCAGCAGTCAAGAGGGACAGGGTGTACCTGGGGCCAACGTCCTGACTTTC.